One and the same sample provided the 16 T cell receptor beta chains below, sequenced in a study of blood T cell repertoires in COVID-19. The assay was immunoSEQ multiplex PCR, and TCRdb's table has in-frame clones only and misses some. The data hold hundreds of thousands of clones, with approximately 86% observed a single time. The material sequenced was peripheral blood. The origin of the receptors is a man at least 80 years old with acute or convalescent COVID-19.

The chain combines TRBV7-8 with TRBJ2-3; 7 nucleotides agree with TRBD1. The CDR3 runs to 16 residues. With V trimmed by 6 bases and J by 2 bases, 11 bases remained unmatched. CDR1 SGHVS and CDR2 FQNEAQ come from the germline V gene. In DNA form, the CDR3 reads TGTGCCAGCAGTCAAACCCCCGGGACAGCCACAGATACGCAGTATTTT. Translated, it gives CASSQTPGTATDTQYF.

The chain is built from TRBV18 and TRBJ1-1; weak D call: TRBD1 (6 bases). This CDR3 has 16 residues. Germline CDR1 reads KGHSH; CDR2 reads LQKENI. Trimming cost V 6 bases and J 2 bases, with 19 bases left between them. This chain's CDR3 is CASSPTLTGYNTEAFF. The DNA of the CDR3 is TGTGCCAGCTCCCCGACATTGACAGGCTATAACACTGAAGCTTTCTTT.

The CDR3 region is CASSMDGGTYNEQFF. The CDR3 coding sequence is TGTGCCAGTAGTATGGACGGGGGGACCTACAATGAGCAGTTCTTC. The gene calls are TRBV19 and TRBJ2-1; 7 positions agree with TRBD2. Per the germline V gene, CDR1 is LNHDA and CDR2 is SQIVND (reference sequence). This CDR3 region has 15 residues. V gave up 3 bases and J gave up 2 bases; unmatched junction bases: 4. Full variable domain (remainder filled in from reference TRBV19 and TRBJ2-1): DGGITQSPKYLFRKEGQNVTLSCEQNLNHDAMYWYRQDPGQGLRLIYYSQIVNDFQKGDIAEGYSVSREKKESFPLTVTSAQKNPTAFYLCASSMDGGTYNEQFFGPGTRLTVL.

V is TRBV10-3 and J is TRBJ1-2, with D possibly matching TRBD1 (6 bases). The CDR3 is 16 amino acids. CDR1 is ENHRY, CDR2 SYGVKD, per germline. Trimming took off 0 bases at V and 0 bases at J, with 11 bases between the two ends. CDR3 loop: CAISESGQTTNYGYTF. The CDR3 DNA sequence: TGTGCCATCAGTGAGTCCGGACAGACTACTAACTATGGCTACACCTTC.

This clone was seen a handful of times. CDR3 sequence reads: CASSRSDRVTGELFF. The CDR3 nucleotides read TGCGCCAGCAGCCGATCGGACAGGGTCACCGGGGAGCTGTTTTTT. The chain recombines TRBV4-3 with TRBJ2-2; TRBD1 aligns across 8 bases. V shed 4 bases and J 4 bases; nucleotides not matched to a gene: 5. The CDR3 covers 15 residues. Looked up from germline, CDR1 is LGHNA and CDR2 is YSLEER.

V gene TRBV5-1 combines with J gene TRBJ2-5; 7 bases are shared with TRBD2. Germline V gene sequence: CDR1 SGHRS, CDR2 YFSETQ. This CDR3 comprises 17 residues. V was clipped by 0 bases and J by 2 bases; unmatched bases: 10. The CDR3 nucleotides are TGCGCCAGCAGCTTGGGCGGGGGACCTCGGGGTCAAGAGACCCAGTACTTC. Protein sequence: CASSLGGGPRGQETQYF.

V usage is TRBV27 and J usage is TRBJ2-6, with 9 bases fitting TRBD2. J gave up 4 bases and V 5 bases, and 9 bases lay outside the gene matches. The CDR3 is made up of 17 amino acids. CDR1 is MNHEY and CDR2 is SMNVEV in the germline V gene (reference sequence). The CDR3 DNA follows: TGTGCCAGCAGTCCATTAGCGGGGGTCTCCGGGGCCAACGTCCTGACTTTC. It encodes CASSPLAGVSGANVLTF. The whole variable domain, remainder taken from reference TRBV27 and TRBJ2-6, is EAQVTQNPRYLITVTGKKLTVTCSQNMNHEYMSWYRQDPGLGLRQIYYSMNVEVTDKGDVPEGYKVSRKEKRNFPLILESPSPNQTSLYFCASSPLAGVSGANVLTFGAGSRLTVL.

The chain carries TRBV2 and TRBJ2-3; 9 bases line up with TRBD2. Trimming at V came to 1 base and at J to 5 bases, leaving 4 bases not matched to a gene. Germline V CDR1 and CDR2: SNHLY, FYNNEI. The CDR3 sequence is 15 residues long. The CDR3 loop reads CASSEGGRVIDTQYF. The CDR3 coding sequence is TGTGCCAGCAGTGAAGGCGGGAGGGTGATAGATACGCAGTATTTT.

The chain has TRBV19 and TRBJ2-3; TRBD2 matches at 13 bases. V gave up 9 bases and J gave up 1 base; unmatched junction bases: 4. Looked up from germline, CDR1 is LNHDA and CDR2 is SQIVND (reference sequence). The CDR3 covers 15 residues. In DNA, the CDR3 is TGTGCCAGCCGTGGACTAGCGGGGGGCACAGATACGCAGTATTTT. It yields the protein CASRGLAGGTDTQYF.

The count of this clone is one. The V and J genes are TRBV7-2 and TRBJ2-7; D perhaps matches TRBD2 (5 bases). The V end lost 5 bases, the J end lost 3 bases, and 14 bases lay between the germline ends. CDR3 length: 14 amino acids. Germline V gene lookup returns CDR1 SGHTA and CDR2 FQGNSA. The CDR3 sequence is CASSPPGLFYEQYF. CDR3 bases: TGTGCCAGCAGCCCGCCCGGACTCTTCTACGAGCAGTACTTC.

This chain joins TRBV7-3 and TRBJ2-2; 8 bases map to TRBD1. There are 15 residues in the CDR3. The germline CDR1 and CDR2 sequences are SGHTA and FQGTGA. V lost 3 bases and J lost 5; bases outside the gene matches: 5. The CDR3 reads CASSFGQGRTGELFF. CDR3 coding DNA: TGTGCCAGCAGCTTTGGACAGGGTCGGACCGGGGAGCTGTTTTTT. Full variable domain (missing parts from reference TRBV7-3 and TRBJ2-2): GAGVSQTPSNKVTEKGKYVELRCDPISGHTALYWYRQSLGQGPEFLIYFQGTGAADDSGLPNDRFFAVRPEGSVSTLKIQRTERGDSAVYLCASSFGQGRTGELFFGEGSRLTVL.

Only a few counts were recorded for this clone. The chain links TRBV6-2 or TRBV6-3 to TRBJ1-5, with D unresolved. V was pared by 0 bases and J by 3 bases, with 15 bases between. The CDR3 totals 17 residues. Germline lookup yields CDR1 MNHEY and CDR2 SVGEGT. This CDR3 reads CASSYSQDWRVNQPQHF. The DNA of the CDR3 is TGTGCCAGCAGTTACTCCCAGGATTGGCGCGTCAATCAGCCCCAGCATTTT.

V and J are TRBV7-4 and TRBJ1-3, with TRBD1 matching over 7 bases. CDR1 SGHVT and CDR2 SQSDAQ come from the germline V gene. V lost 5 bases and J lost 14; bases outside the gene matches: 18. This CDR3 is 15 amino acids long. DNA for the CDR3: TGTGCCAGCAGCCGCCAGGGACAGCACTCCAGGGGGGTATATTTT. As protein: CASSRQGQHSRGVYF.

The chain has TRBV10-3 and TRBJ2-7, with 11 positions matching TRBD2. The CDR3 is 14 residues long. The V segment lost 7 bases and the J segment 2 bases; nucleotides outside the gene matches: 4. CDR1 and CDR2 (germline): ENHRY, SYGVKD. This CDR3 reads CAIKLAGGPYEQYF. Here the CDR3 DNA reads TGTGCCATCAAATTAGCGGGAGGGCCCTACGAGCAGTACTTC.

The chain couples TRBV7-2 to TRBJ1-5; 7 positions match TRBD1. Germline V gives CDR1 SGHTA, CDR2 FQGNSA. The CDR3 consists of 14 residues. The junction had 2 bases not matched to a gene; V was cut back by 5 bases and J by 1 base. The CDR3 reads CASSMGQSNQPQHF. The DNA of the CDR3 is TGTGCCAGCAGCATGGGACAGAGCAATCAGCCCCAGCATTTT.

CDR3 sequence: CASSLLAATGELFF. Here the CDR3 DNA reads TGTGCCAGCAGCTTATTGGCGGCAACCGGGGAGCTGTTTTTT. The J gene is TRBJ2-2, the V gene TRBV7-9; D is undetermined. V was cut by 2 bases and J by 5 bases, with 9 bases left in between. Germline V gene data show CDR1 as SEHNR and CDR2 as FQNEAQ (reference sequence). This CDR3 has 14 residues.